The rows below give T cell receptor beta chains drawn from one sample of a study of T-cell memory formation after mild COVID-19. From the 5' RACE reads, TCRdb called clonotypes with MiXCR, one entry per CDR3 protein. The data contain 300,000 to 400,000 distinct CDR3 sequences, around a sixth of them seen just once; the ten biggest clones take up 20% to 25%. Sequencing used PBMCs or a T cell subset sorted from them (not recorded which). The receptors come from a young man who had mild COVID-19 (a few samples of this study predate the infection). Cell type and time point are not known. The CDR3 runs from the conserved cysteine through the conserved F or W. Fields, in order: J gene, V gene, CDR3 protein.

>TRBJ1-2|TRBV5-1
CASSGDAPGYTF
>TRBJ1-2|TRBV12-3/TRBV12-4
CASSLDLRRHYGYTF
>TRBJ2-5|TRBV6-2/TRBV6-3
CASSYLRERSETQYF
>TRBJ1-1|TRBV12-3/TRBV12-4
CASSFWGTEAFF
>TRBJ2-3|TRBV20-1
CSARPRQGLGNTDTQYF
>TRBJ2-2|TRBV20-1
CSARDGMPRGELFF
>TRBJ2-3|TRBV7-9
CASRFTQGAGDTQYF
>TRBJ2-7|TRBV20-1
CSAEPGLAGGFYF
>TRBJ2-1|TRBV2
CASSEPGTVSYNEQFF
>TRBJ1-5|TRBV5-1
CASSLGGEGNQPQHF
>TRBJ1-4|TRBV5-1
CASSQLSAGDEKLFF
>TRBJ2-3|TRBV5-1
CASSSTSGGRWNTQYF
>TRBJ1-4|TRBV29-1
CSAAGANEKLFF
>TRBJ2-5|TRBV4-3
CASSTTSGEEETQYF
>TRBJ2-1|TRBV18
CASSPPSRGGSYNEQFF
>TRBJ1-2|TRBV12-3/TRBV12-4
CASRRQGGGYTF
>TRBJ1-1|TRBV29-1
CSVSTGLHTEAFF
>TRBJ2-5|TRBV4-2
CASSQGEGRLRETQYF
>TRBJ2-1|TRBV12-3/TRBV12-4
CASTLGLAQYNEQFF
>TRBJ2-6|TRBV20-1
CSARDTGLSGANVLTF
>TRBJ2-5|TRBV10-3
CAINVGGFEETQYF
>TRBJ2-7|TRBV20-1
CSAAQGAEEQYF
>TRBJ2-3|TRBV29-1
CSAQGDVTDTQYF
>TRBJ1-4|TRBV12-3/TRBV12-4
CASSFYWGRNEKLFF
>TRBJ2-1|TRBV3-1
CASSQIETGNNEQFF
>TRBJ2-7|TRBV18
CASSPAGTGYEQYF
>TRBJ2-3|TRBV24-1
CATSDNLGGSGDTQYF
>TRBJ2-1|TRBV2
CASSGVIPGEQFF
>TRBJ2-5|TRBV6-5
CASEGHRGGETQYF
>TRBJ2-3|TRBV4-2
CASSQGGEFRYDTQYF
>TRBJ2-5|TRBV18
CASSPILAGGHETQYF
>TRBJ2-7|TRBV28
CASRFWGYEQYF
>TRBJ2-1|TRBV5-1
CASSFRVSGAAYNEQFF
>TRBJ1-2|TRBV9
CASSVGRGTGVVQGYTF
>TRBJ2-7|TRBV2
CASKDGLPYEQYF
>TRBJ2-7|TRBV5-1
CASSPNPGRSYEQYF
>TRBJ2-2|TRBV5-1
CASSLVGRGPTGELFF
>TRBJ1-2|TRBV20-1
CSARRGANGYTF
>TRBJ2-5|TRBV12-3/TRBV12-4
CARVLRSQETQYF
>TRBJ2-3|TRBV11-2
CASSLRGGFTDTQYF
>TRBJ2-5|TRBV9
CASGTTGNPGETQYF
>TRBJ1-1|TRBV29-1
CSVEALTFEAFF
>TRBJ1-5|TRBV28
CASSSPTQPQHF
>TRBJ2-3|TRBV7-3
CASSISASTDTQYF
>TRBJ2-6|TRBV7-2
CASSLAGVLGGANVLTF
>TRBJ2-3|TRBV7-7
CASSSGLAGGPDTQYF
>TRBJ1-3|TRBV27
CASSRGASGNTIYF